The next 29 T cell receptor beta chains were all read from a single sample in a study of T cell clonality in common variable immunodeficiency (dated by TCRdb to the mid-2010s). The method behind the library was the immunoSEQ multiplex PCR assay. TCRdb holds this immuneACCESS table with in-frame rearrangements only. Some clones are missing; in checked studies, unresolved V genes explain under half, and the rest has no known cause. This sample holds about 47,000 clones in total, without any singletons. The ten largest clones add up to 0.68% of the sample. Input material: peripheral blood mononuclear cells. The source of these receptors is a person between 18 and 69 years old in good health.

This clone was observed a handful of times. Read sequence stops 3 residues before the CDR3 end, and the germline J gene provides the missing end. The V gene is TRBV11-1, the J gene TRBJ1-1, with 7 bases aligning to TRBD1. V trimming: 6 bases; J trimming: 4 bases; junction bases outside the gene matches: 11. The CDR3 loop spans 15 amino acids. Germline V gene lookup returns CDR1 SGHAT and CDR2 FQDESV (reference sequence). CDR3 DNA (partial): TGTGCCAGCAGGCAACAGACAGGGACGGGCACTGAA. Amino acids: CASRQQTGTGTE. The full CDR3 is CASRQQTGTGTEAFF.

This clone came up many times. The CDR3 sequence is CASSAGQRISTDTQYF. CDR3 DNA (partial): TGTGCCAGCAGCGCGGGACAGCGGATCAGCACAGATACG. This sequence joins TRBV5-4 and TRBJ2-3; a possible D gene is TRBD1 (7 bases). The CDR3 end is not reached by the read, which stops 3 residues before it; the germline J gene fills it in. Trimming took 4 bases from V and 0 from J, leaving 15 bases between them. Germline V gene sequence: CDR1 SGHNT, CDR2 YYREEE (reference sequence). The CDR3 is 16 residues long.

Many counts were recorded for this clone. The CDR3 end is not reached by the read, which stops 3 residues before it; the germline J gene fills it in. The J gene is TRBJ2-1, the V gene TRBV27; D not certain. The CDR3 extends over 11 amino acids. The V gene's germline CDR1 is MNHEY and CDR2 SMNVEV (reference sequence). V was pared by 7 bases and J by 4 bases, with 5 bases between. Partial CDR3 DNA: TGTGCCAGCACCCTATACAATGAG. It specifies CASTLYNE. The whole CDR3 protein reads CASTLYNEQFF.

This clone was picked up many times. The read comes to an end 3 residues before the CDR3 does, leaving the germline J gene to fill in the end. The chain employs TRBV19 and TRBJ2-7, with D possibly TRBD2 on 5 matching bases. This CDR3 is built from 13 residues. Per germline, CDR1 LNHDA and CDR2 SQIVND (reference sequence). The V end was cut by 5 bases, the J end by 2 bases, with 10 bases between. Partial CDR3 DNA: TGTGCCAGTAGTTCCTTCGGGGCCTACGAG. Amino acids: CASSSFGAYE. The complete CDR3 sequence is CASSSFGAYEQYF.

This clone was detected ten times or more. The CDR3 end falls 3 residues outside the read, so it is completed with the germline J gene. The V call is TRBV13, the J call TRBJ2-5; D remains ambiguous. Germline V CDR1 and CDR2: PRHDT, FYEKMQ (reference sequence). Trimming pared 1 base from V and 5 bases from J, leaving 5 bases between. The CDR3 runs to 12 residues. CDR3 sequence: CASSLDRETQYF. The part of the CDR3 DNA that was read is TGTGCCAGCAGCTTAGATCGGGAGACC.

This clone showed up many times. The read halts 3 residues ahead of the CDR3 end, with the missing end drawn from the germline J gene. The gene calls are TRBV20-1 and TRBJ2-1, with 8 bases aligning to TRBD2. Trimming cost V 0 bases and J 4 bases; bases outside gene matches: 14. CDR3 length equals 18 residues. Germline CDR1 reads DFQATT; CDR2 reads SNEGSKA (reference sequence). The covered CDR3 bases are TGCAGTGCTAGAGATCCTCTCAAGCGGGGGCAGAAATACAATGAG. It is translated as CSARDPLKRGQKYNE. The entire CDR3 protein is CSARDPLKRGQKYNEQFF.

The table lists this clone with many counts. The read gets to within 3 residues of the CDR3 end, and the germline J gene fills in the rest. The chain links TRBV4-1 to TRBJ1-2; TRBD1 agrees at 12 bases. The CDR3 loop spans 17 amino acids. Germline CDR1 is MGHRA and CDR2 is YSYEKL. The CDR3: CASSQDRGTGGAAGYTF. The CDR3 DNA, read in part, is TGCGCCAGCAGCCAAGATCGGGGGACAGGGGGCGCGGCCGGC.

This clone was detected many times. The read comes to an end 3 residues before the CDR3 does, leaving the germline J gene to fill in the end. This sequence joins TRBV19 and TRBJ2-5; TRBD1 matches at 7 bases. V dropped 4 bases and J dropped 1; count of bases not matched to a gene: 3. The CDR3 runs 14 residues. Germline loops: CDR1 LNHDA, CDR2 SQIVND (reference sequence). The CDR3 bases that were read are TGTGCCAGTAGTAACCGGGACAGCCAAGAGACC. Translating it yields CASSNRDSQET. The full CDR3 is CASSNRDSQETQYF. Drawing the rest from reference TRBV19 and TRBJ2-5, the complete variable domain is DGGITQSPKYLFRKEGQNVTLSCEQNLNHDAMYWYRQDPGQGLRLIYYSQIVNDFQKGDIAEGYSVSREKKESFPLTVTSAQKNPTAFYLCASSNRDSQETQYFGPGTRLLVL.

Ten or more counts support this clone. The CDR3 end is not reached by the read, which stops 3 residues before it; the germline J gene fills it in. V and J are TRBV5-1 and TRBJ2-1; D is possibly TRBD2 (6 bases). Trimming removed 7 bases at V and 5 bases at J, with 22 bases between. This CDR3 spans 16 amino acids. The germline CDR1 and CDR2 sequences are SGHRS and YFSETQ. This CDR3 is CASRTGWDSYHNEQFF. The CDR3 bases that were read are TGCGCCAGCCGAACCGGTTGGGACTCCTACCACAATGAG.

This clone was observed many times. The CDR3 end falls 3 residues outside the read, so it is completed with the germline J gene. This rearrangement joins TRBV13 to TRBJ2-5; weak D call: TRBD2 (6 bases). V lost 4 bases to trimming and J lost 3 bases, with 15 bases between them. Germline V gene sequence: CDR1 PRHDT, CDR2 FYEKMQ (reference sequence). The CDR3 is 15 amino acids. This CDR3 is CASSSRVSGKETQYF. The sequenced part of the CDR3 DNA is TGTGCCAGCAGCTCCCGGGTTAGCGGAAAAGAGACC.

This clone was counted ten times or more. The CDR3 end is not reached by the read, which stops 3 residues before it; the germline J gene fills it in. This rearrangement joins TRBV28 to TRBJ2-2; 8 nucleotides line up with TRBD1. J gave up 7 bases and V 7 bases, and 11 bases lay outside the gene matches. Germline V lookup: CDR1 MDHEN, CDR2 SYDVKM. CDR3 length equals 15 residues. CDR3 DNA (partial): TGTGCCAGCACCACGGACAGGGCCCCTCACGGGGAG. Its translation: CASTTDRAPHGE. The full CDR3 is CASTTDRAPHGELFF.

In this sample, this clone turned up many times. The read terminates 3 residues ahead of where the CDR3 ends, so the germline J gene completes it. This chain connects TRBV7-3 to TRBJ2-2; a weak D match, TRBD1 (5 bases). The CDR3 has 14 residues. With 3 bases removed from V and 3 bases from J, the gap between germline ends came to 8 bases. CDR1 is SGHTA and CDR2 is FQGTGA in the germline V gene. The CDR3 sequence is CASSLTVDTGELFF. CDR3 DNA (partial): TGTGCCAGCAGCTTGACAGTCGACACCGGGGAG.

This clone showed up many times. The sequence runs out 3 residues before the end of the CDR3; the remainder is reconstructed from the germline J gene. V and J are TRBV2 and TRBJ2-2; D might be TRBD1 (6 bases). V was trimmed by 5 bases and J by 2 bases, leaving 9 bases between them. Germline assignment: CDR1 SNHLY and CDR2 FYNNEI. The CDR3 is 14 amino acids. The covered CDR3 bases are TGTGCCAGCAGTCCCGGGACAAACACCGGGGAG. Amino acids: CASSPGTNTGE. The CDR3 reads in full as CASSPGTNTGELFF.

This clone has a count of ten or more. The CDR3 goes on 3 residues after the read ends, and that part is filled in from the germline J gene. The chain joins TRBV20-1 to TRBJ1-1; D is unclear. This CDR3 has 15 residues. Germline CDR1 reads DFQATT; CDR2 reads SNEGSKA (reference sequence). Trimming left V 0 bases short and J 1 base short, with 12 bases between. Incomplete CDR3 DNA: TGCAGTGCTAGAGACCCCGGGGTACGGAACACTGAA. It translates to CSARDPGVRNTE. The whole CDR3 region reads CSARDPGVRNTEAFF.

This clone came up many times. The read is 3 residues too short to cover the CDR3 end, so that end is filled in from the germline J gene. The genes are TRBV5-4 and TRBJ2-7; 9 nucleotides align to TRBD1. Trimming at V came to 0 bases and at J to 5 bases, leaving 6 bases not matched to a gene. CDR1 SGHNT and CDR2 YYREEE come from the germline V gene (reference sequence). This CDR3 region has 15 residues. CDR3 DNA (partial): TGTGCCAGCAGCTTGGGGGACAGGGTTGACGACGAG. Amino acid sequence: CASSLGDRVDDE. The full CDR3 reads CASSLGDRVDDEQYF. Supplemented by reference TRBV5-4 and TRBJ2-7, the full variable domain reads ETGVTQSPTHLIKTRGQQVTLRCSSQSGHNTVSWYQQALGQGPQFIFQYYREEENGRGNFPPRFSGLQFPNYSSELNVNALELDDSALYLCASSLGDRVDDEQYFGPGTRLTVT.

This clone was counted only a few times. With the read ending 3 residues before the CDR3 end, the germline J gene is used to fill in that end. This chain links TRBV25-1 with TRBJ2-5, with D maybe TRBD1 (6 bases). Germline CDR1 is MGHDK and CDR2 is SYGVNS. The V end lost 5 bases, the J end lost 5 bases, and 21 bases lay between the germline ends. CDR3 length: 16 residues. The CDR3 DNA, read in part, is TGTGCCAGCAGTAGACGTGGGGGCGCGGATAGGGAGACC. It encodes CASSRRGGADRET. The CDR3 in its entirety is CASSRRGGADRETQYF.

This clone was recorded many times. The read ends 3 residues before the CDR3 terminus; that terminus is restored from the germline J gene. The chain uses TRBV7-9 and TRBJ2-7; D not resolved. Germline-derived CDR1 and CDR2 are SEHNR and FQNEAQ (reference sequence). V was pared by 6 bases and J by 6 bases, with 21 bases between. The CDR3 length is 15 residues. The CDR3 region is CASSAAWSAVGEQYF. The covered CDR3 bases are TGTGCCAGCAGTGCCGCCTGGTCCGCGGTTGGCGAG.

This clone was recorded at least ten times. From the germline J gene comes the end of the CDR3, since the read stops 3 residues before it. The V and J genes are TRBV19 and TRBJ2-1; no definite D call. This CDR3 spans 13 amino acids. With 2 bases removed from V and 5 bases from J, the gap between germline ends came to 7 bases. Germline values: CDR1 LNHDA, CDR2 SQIVND (reference sequence). This CDR3 is CASSISINNEQFF. The part of the CDR3 DNA that was read is TGTGCCAGTAGTATAAGCATTAACAATGAG.

In this sample, this clone turned up many times. The read terminates 3 residues ahead of where the CDR3 ends, so the germline J gene completes it. The chain has TRBV24-1 and TRBJ1-2, with D perhaps TRBD1 (6 bases). Germline V gene data show CDR1 as KGHDR and CDR2 as SFDVKD. CDR3 size: 14 residues. CDR3 sequence: CATSDPPRGIGYTF. The DNA read from the CDR3 is TGTGCCACCAGTGATCCTCCCAGGGGAATCGGC.

This clone was recorded many times. The sequenced fragment ends 3 residues before the CDR3 boundary, so the rest is inferred from the germline J gene. This chain links TRBV11-3 with TRBJ1-3; D remains ambiguous. The CDR3 has 13 residues. Germline V gene data show CDR1 as SGHNT and CDR2 as YENEEA. V lost 8 bases to trimming and J lost 3 bases, with 11 bases between them. CDR3: CASAGGSGNTIYF. The sequenced part of the CDR3 DNA is TGTGCCAGCGCGGGAGGGAGTGGAAACACC.

This clone was counted at least ten times. With the read ending 3 residues before the CDR3 end, the germline J gene is used to fill in that end. This chain joins TRBV18 and TRBJ1-2; possible D gene TRBD1, 6 bases. V lost 3 bases, J lost 1 base, and 9 bases lay in between. The length of the CDR3 is 14 residues. Germline V gene data show CDR1 as KGHSH and CDR2 as LQKENI. The CDR3 sequence is CASSPDSYNYGYTF. The DNA read from the CDR3 is TGTGCCAGCTCACCGGACAGTTATAACTATGGC.

This clone was observed at least ten times. The sequence runs out 3 residues before the end of the CDR3; the remainder is reconstructed from the germline J gene. This sequence joins TRBV20-1 and TRBJ1-2; weak D call: TRBD1 (6 bases). The CDR3 is 16 amino acids. CDR1 and CDR2 from the germline V gene are DFQATT and SNEGSKA (reference sequence). V shed 0 bases and J shed 5 bases, with 19 bases lying between them. CDR3 DNA (partial): TGCAGTGCTAGAGATCCACGGGGGGCGGATTATTATGGC. Its protein is CSARDPRGADYYG. The CDR3 in full is CSARDPRGADYYGYTF.

This clone showed up many times. The CDR3 extends 3 residues past the end of the read, so its final part is completed from the germline J gene. The V call is TRBV15, the J call TRBJ1-2; D is perhaps TRBD1 (5 bases). The CDR3 has 14 residues. Trimming left V 4 bases short and J 6 bases short, with 15 bases between. The V gene's germline CDR1 is LNHNV and CDR2 YYDKDF (reference sequence). The CDR3 is CATSKLKGLDGYTF. CDR3 bases read: TGTGCCACCAGCAAGTTAAAGGGGTTGGATGGC. Supplemented by reference TRBV15 and TRBJ1-2, the full variable domain reads DAMVIQNPRYQVTQFGKPVTLSCSQTLNHNVMYWYQQKSSQAPKLLFHYYDKDFNNEADTPDNFQSRRPNTSFCFLDIRSPGLGDTAMYLCATSKLKGLDGYTFGSGTRLTVV.

This clone has ten or more counts. The CDR3 is cut off 3 residues early in the read; its end comes from the germline J gene. J is TRBJ2-7 and V is TRBV7-9, with 7 positions matching TRBD1. This CDR3 has 14 residues. J was trimmed by 2 bases and V by 5 bases; bases with no gene match: 6. The germline gives CDR1 SEHNR, CDR2 FQNEAQ (reference sequence). The sequenced CDR3 bases are TGTGCCAGCAGCCGTGACAGGGCCGCCTACGAG. It yields the protein CASSRDRAAYE. The complete CDR3 reads CASSRDRAAYEQYF.

The sample holds many counts of this clone. Sequencing ends 3 residues short of the CDR3 end; the germline J gene provides the rest. The J gene is TRBJ2-7, the V gene TRBV6-2 or TRBV6-3; D is undetermined. Germline V gene data show CDR1 as MNHEY and CDR2 as SVGEGT. The V end was cut by 0 bases, the J end by 4 bases, with 7 bases between. CDR3 length: 13 residues. The CDR3 bases that were read are TGTGCCAGCAGTTACTCCCCCCTTTACGAG. Its protein product is CASSYSPLYE. The CDR3 reads in full as CASSYSPLYEQYF.

This clone was seen at least ten times. The CDR3 goes on 3 residues after the read ends, and that part is filled in from the germline J gene. The rearrangement uses TRBV6-2 or TRBV6-3 and TRBJ1-1; D is unclear. The V end was cut by 6 bases, the J end by 0 bases, with 11 bases between. The germline gives CDR1 MNHEY, CDR2 SVGEGT. The length of the CDR3 is 14 residues. CDR3 bases read: TGTGCCAGCAGAGGGCCCGACATGAACACTGAA. Its translation: CASRGPDMNTE. The entire CDR3 protein is CASRGPDMNTEAFF.

This clone was picked up many times. The DNA ends 3 residues before the CDR3 does, and the rest of the CDR3 is filled in from the germline J gene. This chain uses TRBV4-2 with TRBJ1-6; D is uncertain. Trimming left V 0 bases short and J 2 bases short, with 8 bases between. CDR1 is LGHNA and CDR2 is YNFKEQ in the germline V gene. This CDR3 is built from 16 residues. The CDR3 spells CASSQDPGPYNSPLHF. The part of the CDR3 DNA that was read is TGTGCCAGCAGCCAAGATCCTGGGCCCTATAATTCACCC.

This clone was detected ten times or more. The read ends 3 residues early relative to the CDR3; the germline J gene fills the gap. The chain recombines TRBV6-2 or TRBV6-3 with TRBJ2-5; 8 bases match TRBD2. The germline gives CDR1 MNHEY, CDR2 SVGEGT. V gave up 7 bases and J gave up 4 bases; unmatched junction bases: 5. The CDR3 sequence is 13 residues long. CDR3 sequence reads: CASTRGGGETQYF. Incomplete CDR3 DNA: TGTGCCAGCACCCGGGGGGGTGGAGAGACC.

This clone was seen a handful of times. From the germline J gene comes the end of the CDR3, since the read stops 3 residues before it. V usage is TRBV11-3 and J usage is TRBJ2-7; D might be TRBD1 (6 bases). V was trimmed by 4 bases and J by 1 base, leaving 8 bases between them. CDR1 is SGHNT, CDR2 YENEEA, per germline. CDR3 length: 13 amino acids. The sequenced part of the CDR3 DNA is TGTGCCAGCAGCTCCAGGGGTTCCTACGAG. It encodes CASSSRGSYE. The whole CDR3 sequence reads CASSSRGSYEQYF.